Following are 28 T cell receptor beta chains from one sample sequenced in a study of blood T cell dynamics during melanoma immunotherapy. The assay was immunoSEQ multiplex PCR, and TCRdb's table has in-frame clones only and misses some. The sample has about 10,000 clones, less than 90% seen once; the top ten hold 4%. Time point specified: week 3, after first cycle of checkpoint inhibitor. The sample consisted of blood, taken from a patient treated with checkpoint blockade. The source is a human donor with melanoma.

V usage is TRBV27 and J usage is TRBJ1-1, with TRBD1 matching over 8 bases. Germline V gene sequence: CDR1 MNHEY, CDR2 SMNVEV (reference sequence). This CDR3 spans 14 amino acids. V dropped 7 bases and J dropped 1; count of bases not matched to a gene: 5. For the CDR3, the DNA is TGTGCCAGCACCTATCAGGGGGCGAACACTGAAGCTTTCTTT. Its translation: CASTYQGANTEAFF.

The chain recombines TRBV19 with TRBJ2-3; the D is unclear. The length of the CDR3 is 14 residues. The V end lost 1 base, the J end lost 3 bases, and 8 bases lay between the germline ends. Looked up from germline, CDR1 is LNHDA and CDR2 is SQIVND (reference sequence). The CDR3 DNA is TGTGCCAGTAGTATAGGGGCAAGAACAGATACGCAGTATTTT. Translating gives CASSIGARTDTQYF.

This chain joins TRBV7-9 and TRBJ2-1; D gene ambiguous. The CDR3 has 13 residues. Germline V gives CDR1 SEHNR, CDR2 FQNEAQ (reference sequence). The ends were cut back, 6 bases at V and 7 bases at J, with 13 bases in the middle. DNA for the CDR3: TGTGCCAGCAGTCACGATCTAGGGAATGAGCAGTTCTTC. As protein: CASSHDLGNEQFF.

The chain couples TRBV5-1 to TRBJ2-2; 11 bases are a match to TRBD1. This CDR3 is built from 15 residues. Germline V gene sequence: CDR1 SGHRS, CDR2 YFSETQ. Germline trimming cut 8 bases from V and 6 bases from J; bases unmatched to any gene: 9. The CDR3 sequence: CASRGQGERAGELFF. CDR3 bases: TGCGCCAGTCGGGGACAGGGGGAAAGGGCCGGGGAGCTGTTTTTT. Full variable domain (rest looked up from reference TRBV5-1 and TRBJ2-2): KAGVTQTPRYLIKTRGQQVTLSCSPISGHRSVSWYQQTPGQGLQFLFEYFSETQRNKGNFPGRFSGRQFSNSRSEMNVSTLELGDSALYLCASRGQGERAGELFFGEGSRLTVL.

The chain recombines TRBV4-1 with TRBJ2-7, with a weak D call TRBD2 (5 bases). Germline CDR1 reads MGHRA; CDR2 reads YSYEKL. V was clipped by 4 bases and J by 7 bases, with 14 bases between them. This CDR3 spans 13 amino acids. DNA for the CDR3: TGCGCCAGCAGCCGGAGTTCAGGCGGGGAGCAGTACTTC. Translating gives CASSRSSGGEQYF.

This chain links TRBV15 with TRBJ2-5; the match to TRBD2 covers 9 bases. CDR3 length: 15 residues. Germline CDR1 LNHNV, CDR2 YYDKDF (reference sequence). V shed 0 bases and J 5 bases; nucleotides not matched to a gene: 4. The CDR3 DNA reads TGTGCCACCAGCAGAGAGCGGGAGGGTGCGGAGACCCAGTACTTC. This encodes CATSREREGAETQYF.

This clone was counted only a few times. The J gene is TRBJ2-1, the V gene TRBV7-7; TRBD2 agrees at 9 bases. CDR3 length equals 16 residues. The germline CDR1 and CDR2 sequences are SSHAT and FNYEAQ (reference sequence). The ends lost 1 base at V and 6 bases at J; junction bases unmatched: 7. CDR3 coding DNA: TGTGCCAGCAGCTTAGGGCTAGCGGGATCCAGCAATGAGCAGTTCTTC. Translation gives CASSLGLAGSSNEQFF.

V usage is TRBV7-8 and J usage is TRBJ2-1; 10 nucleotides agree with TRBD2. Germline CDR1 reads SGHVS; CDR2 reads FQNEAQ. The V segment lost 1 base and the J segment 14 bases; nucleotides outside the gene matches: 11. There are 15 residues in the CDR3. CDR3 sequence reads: CASSLVTSGTAREFF. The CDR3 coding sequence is TGTGCCAGCAGCTTAGTAACTAGCGGGACCGCCCGGGAGTTCTTC.

CDR3 sequence reads: CATSRDLATNEKLFF. The DNA for the CDR3 is TGTGCCACCAGCAGAGATCTTGCAACTAATGAAAAACTGTTTTTT. This chain links TRBV15 with TRBJ1-4; no clear D. The V end lost 0 bases, the J end lost 0 bases, and 5 bases lay between the germline ends. This CDR3 region has 15 residues. The germline gives CDR1 LNHNV, CDR2 YYDKDF (reference sequence). Supplemented by reference TRBV15 and TRBJ1-4, the full variable domain reads DAMVIQNPRYQVTQFGKPVTLSCSQTLNHNVMYWYQQKSSQAPKLLFHYYDKDFNNEADTPDNFQSRRPNTSFCFLDIRSPGLGDTAMYLCATSRDLATNEKLFFGSGTQLSVL.

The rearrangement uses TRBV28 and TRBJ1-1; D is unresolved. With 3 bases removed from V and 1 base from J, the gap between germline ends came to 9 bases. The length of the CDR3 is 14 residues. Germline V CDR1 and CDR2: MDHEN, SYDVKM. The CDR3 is CASSFFQENTEAFF. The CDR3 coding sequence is TGTGCCAGCAGTTTTTTTCAGGAGAACACTGAAGCTTTCTTT.

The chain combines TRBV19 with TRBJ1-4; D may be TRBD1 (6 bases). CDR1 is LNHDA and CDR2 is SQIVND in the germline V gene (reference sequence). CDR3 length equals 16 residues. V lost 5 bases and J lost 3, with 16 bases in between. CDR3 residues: CASSVARGHANEKLFF. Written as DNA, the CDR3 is TGTGCCAGTAGTGTCGCCCGGGGGCATGCTAATGAAAAACTGTTTTTT.

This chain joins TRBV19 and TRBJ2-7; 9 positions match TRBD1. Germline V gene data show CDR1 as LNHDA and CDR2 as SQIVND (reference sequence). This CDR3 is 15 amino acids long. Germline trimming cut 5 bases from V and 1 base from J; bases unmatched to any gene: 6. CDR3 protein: CASSPLGQGSYEQYF. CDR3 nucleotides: TGTGCCAGTAGTCCTCTGGGACAGGGATCCTACGAGCAGTACTTC.

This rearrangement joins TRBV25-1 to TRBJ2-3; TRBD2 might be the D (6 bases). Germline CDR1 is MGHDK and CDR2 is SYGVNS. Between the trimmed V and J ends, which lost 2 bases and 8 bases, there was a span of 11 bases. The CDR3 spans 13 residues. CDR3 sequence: CASSEEWRGTQYF. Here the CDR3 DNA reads TGTGCCAGCAGTGAAGAGTGGAGGGGTACGCAGTATTTT.

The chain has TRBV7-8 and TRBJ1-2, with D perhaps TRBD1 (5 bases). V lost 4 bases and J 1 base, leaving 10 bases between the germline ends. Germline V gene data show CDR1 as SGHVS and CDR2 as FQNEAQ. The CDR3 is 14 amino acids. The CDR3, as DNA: TGTGCCAGCAGCTCCGGGACTGTTAACTATGGCTACACCTTC. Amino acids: CASSSGTVNYGYTF.

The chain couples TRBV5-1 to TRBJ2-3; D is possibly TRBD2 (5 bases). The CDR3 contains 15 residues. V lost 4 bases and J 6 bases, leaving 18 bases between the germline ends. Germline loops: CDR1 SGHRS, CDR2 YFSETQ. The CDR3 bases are TGCGCCAGCAGCCCCCGTGGCGGGTCTGAGGATACGCAGTATTTT. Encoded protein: CASSPRGGSEDTQYF.

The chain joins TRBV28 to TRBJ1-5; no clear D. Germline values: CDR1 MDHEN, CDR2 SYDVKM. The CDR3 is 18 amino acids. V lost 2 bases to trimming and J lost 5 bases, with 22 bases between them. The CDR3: CASSLGEQRLFGYQPQHF. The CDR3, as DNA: TGTGCCAGCAGTTTAGGGGAACAGCGTCTGTTTGGATATCAGCCCCAGCATTTT.

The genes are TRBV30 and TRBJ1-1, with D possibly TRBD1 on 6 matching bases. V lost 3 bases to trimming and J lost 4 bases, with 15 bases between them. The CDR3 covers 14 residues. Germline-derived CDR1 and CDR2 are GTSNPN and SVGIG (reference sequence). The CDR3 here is CAWRDSPVGTEAFF. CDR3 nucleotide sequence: TGTGCCTGGAGGGACAGCCCAGTGGGCACTGAAGCTTTCTTT.

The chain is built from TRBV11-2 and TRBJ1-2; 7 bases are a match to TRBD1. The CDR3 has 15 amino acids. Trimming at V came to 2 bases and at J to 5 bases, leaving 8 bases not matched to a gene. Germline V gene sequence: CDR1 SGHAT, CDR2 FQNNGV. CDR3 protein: CASSLPYRGGYGYTF. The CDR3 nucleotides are TGTGCCAGCAGCTTACCTTACAGGGGAGGGTATGGCTACACCTTC.

The CDR3 here is CASSGGRRNTEAFF. The CDR3 nucleotides are TGTGCCAGCAGTGGGGGACGTCGGAACACTGAAGCTTTCTTT. This sequence joins TRBV28 and TRBJ1-1; perhaps TRBD1 as D (5 bases). Trimming left V 5 bases short and J 1 base short, with 11 bases between. Germline assignment: CDR1 MDHEN and CDR2 SYDVKM. The CDR3 spans 14 residues.

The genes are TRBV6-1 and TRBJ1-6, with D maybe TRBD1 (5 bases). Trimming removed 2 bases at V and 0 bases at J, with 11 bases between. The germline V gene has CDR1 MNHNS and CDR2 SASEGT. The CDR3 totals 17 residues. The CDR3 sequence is CASSERAGSSYNSPLHF. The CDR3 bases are TGTGCCAGCAGTGAAAGGGCAGGGAGCTCCTATAATTCACCCCTCCACTTT.

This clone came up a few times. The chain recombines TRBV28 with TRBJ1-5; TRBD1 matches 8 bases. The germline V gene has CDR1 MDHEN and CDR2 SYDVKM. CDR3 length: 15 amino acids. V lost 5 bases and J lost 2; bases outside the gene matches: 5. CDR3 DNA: TGTGCCAGCAGTCCCACGGGACAGGGCAATCAGCCCCAGCATTTT. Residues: CASSPTGQGNQPQHF.

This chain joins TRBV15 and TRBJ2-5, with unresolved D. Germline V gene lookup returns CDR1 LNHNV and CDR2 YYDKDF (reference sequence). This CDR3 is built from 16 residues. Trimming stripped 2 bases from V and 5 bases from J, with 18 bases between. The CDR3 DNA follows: TGTGCCACCAGCAGATCCATCACGGCCCCCGGGGAGACCCAGTACTTC. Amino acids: CATSRSITAPGETQYF.

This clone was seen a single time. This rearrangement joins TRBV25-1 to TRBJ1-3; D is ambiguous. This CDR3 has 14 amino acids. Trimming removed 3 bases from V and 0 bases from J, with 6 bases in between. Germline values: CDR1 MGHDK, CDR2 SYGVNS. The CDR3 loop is CASSDPASGNTIYF. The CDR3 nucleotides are TGTGCCAGCAGTGATCCTGCCTCTGGAAACACCATATATTTT.

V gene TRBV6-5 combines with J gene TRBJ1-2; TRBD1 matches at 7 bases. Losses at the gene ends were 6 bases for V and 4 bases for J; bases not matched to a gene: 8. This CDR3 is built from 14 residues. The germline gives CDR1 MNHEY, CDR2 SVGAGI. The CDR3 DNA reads TGTGCCAGCAGGTCGGGACAGCAAGTCTATGGCTACACCTTC. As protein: CASRSGQQVYGYTF.

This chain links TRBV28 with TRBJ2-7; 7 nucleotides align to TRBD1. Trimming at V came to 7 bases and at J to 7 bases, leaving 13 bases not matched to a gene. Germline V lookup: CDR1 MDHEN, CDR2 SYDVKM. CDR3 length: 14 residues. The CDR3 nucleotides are TGTGCCAGCATAGAAGCCGGGACAGCTCGGGAGCAGTACTTC. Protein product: CASIEAGTAREQYF.

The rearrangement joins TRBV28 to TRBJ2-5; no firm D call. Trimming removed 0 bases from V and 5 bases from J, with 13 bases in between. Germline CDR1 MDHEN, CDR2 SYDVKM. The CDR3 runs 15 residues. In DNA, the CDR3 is TGTGCCAGCAGTTTATGGAGATCGGGCAAGGAGACCCAGTACTTC. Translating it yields CASSLWRSGKETQYF.

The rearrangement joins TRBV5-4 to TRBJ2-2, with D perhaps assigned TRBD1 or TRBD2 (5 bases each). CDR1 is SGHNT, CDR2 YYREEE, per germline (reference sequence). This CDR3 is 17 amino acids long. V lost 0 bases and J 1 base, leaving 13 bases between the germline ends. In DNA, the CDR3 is TGTGCCAGCAGCTTGGCCCGGGGCGGAAGGAACACCGGGGAGCTGTTTTTT. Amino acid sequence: CASSLARGGRNTGELFF.

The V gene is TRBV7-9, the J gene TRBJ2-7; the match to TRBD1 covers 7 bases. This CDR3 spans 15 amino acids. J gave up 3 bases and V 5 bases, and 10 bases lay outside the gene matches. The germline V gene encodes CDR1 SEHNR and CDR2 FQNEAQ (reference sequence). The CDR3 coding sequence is TGTGCCAGCAGCGGGCGGACAGGCGACCGCTACGAGCAGTACTTC. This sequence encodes CASSGRTGDRYEQYF.